This T cell receptor beta chain originates from a study of shared clonotypes between healthy human individuals. Study background: Per donor, three plates held CD4 naive cells, three held CD4 memory, two held CD8 naive and one held CD8 memory.

As processed by the authors: ImmunoSEQ yielded junction-only sequences lacking quality scores, so filtering differed. Libraries were prepared by immunoSEQ multiplex PCR; TCRdb keeps only in-frame clonotypes and omits some of them. For V, J and clone size, that table is used; D and trimming come from the DNA. The repertoire holds about 1 million clones, with about 70% as singletons. The V gene lost 10 bases and the J gene lost 5 bases, with 15 bases spanning the gap. The CDR3 runs to 12 residues. Germline-derived CDR1 and CDR2 are ENHRY and SYGVKD. CD4+ cells yielded CD45RA+ naive and CD45RA-negative memory subsets. A word on this clone: Antigen unknown.

Study-level findings and limits: Non-shared clonotypes had lower generation probabilities than those shared by all four donors.

The V call is TRBV10-3, the J call TRBJ2-7; perhaps TRBD1 as D (6 bases). The source of this sequence is a man younger than 35 in good health. The sample comprised memory CD4+ T cells sorted from blood. Regarding subset: CD45RA-negative fraction. The CDR3 DNA is TGTGCCACGCGCGGATCAGGGGACGAGCAGTACTTC. It encodes CATRGSGDEQYF.